This paragraph covers one T cell receptor beta chain sequence. This clonotype was seen more than once but under ten times. There is no known antigen for this receptor. There are no base qualities to consult, and no much larger clone falls within one base. The sample comes from a study of response to subunit inactivated influenza vaccine (dated by TCRdb to 2017 to 2018). Regarding the complete study: Deep quantitative T cell receptor repertoire profiling was used in the study to track responses to a trivalent subunit inactivated influenza vaccine. Broader findings and caveats from the paper: The authors proposed that each seasonal influenza vaccination may bring in only a limited number of new T cells.

The receptor library was made with RT-PCR. Sequencing instrument: Illumina HiSeq 2500. TCRdb reprocessed the public reads (quality trimming at Q25 with fastp, clone calling with MiXCR) and kept in-frame beta chains. Each record represents a unique CDR3 protein, reported with the most common genes and DNA among its rows. The sample table records about 520,000 distinct CDR3 sequences; roughly 9.7% of these occur just once. The ten largest clones capture 10% to 15% of the sample. The intended sense of this specimen's time point label: 45 to 55 days after influenza vaccine administration. CDR1 and CDR2 are read off the germline V gene as WSHSY and SAAADI. Ends trimmed: V by 8 bases, J by 8 bases; bases unmatched to a gene: 11. The CDR3, from cysteine to phenylalanine, totals 15 residues. Only CDR3 DNA remains: 45 bases, in frame from the first base.

The chain was built from TRBV10-2 and TRBJ1-4; 10 bases in the junction line up with TRBD1. This clonotype originated in a man between 45 and 60 years old who received an inactivated influenza vaccine. Donor details come from another sample of the same person, matched by shared clones. The starting material was PBMCs from blood, obtained roughly 48 days after vaccination. The CDR3 here reads CASRSGTGVIEKLFF. The DNA reads as follows: TGCGCCAGCCGGTCCGGGACAGGGGTTATAGAAAAACTGTTTTTT.